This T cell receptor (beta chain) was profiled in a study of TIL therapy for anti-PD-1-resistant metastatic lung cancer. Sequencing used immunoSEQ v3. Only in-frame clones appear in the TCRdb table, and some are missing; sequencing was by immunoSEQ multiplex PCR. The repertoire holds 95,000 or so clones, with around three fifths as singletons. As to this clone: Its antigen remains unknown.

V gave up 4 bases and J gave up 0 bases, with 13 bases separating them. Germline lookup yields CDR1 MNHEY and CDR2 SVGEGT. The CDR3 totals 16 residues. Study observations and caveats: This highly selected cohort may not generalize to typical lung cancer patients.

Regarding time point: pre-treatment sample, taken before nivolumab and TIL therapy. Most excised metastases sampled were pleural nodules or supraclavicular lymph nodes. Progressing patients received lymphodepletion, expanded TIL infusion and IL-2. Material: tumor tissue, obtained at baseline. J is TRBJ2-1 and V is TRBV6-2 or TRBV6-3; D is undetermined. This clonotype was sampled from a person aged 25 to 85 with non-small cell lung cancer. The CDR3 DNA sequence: TGTGCCAGCAGTTTATCAGGTTCCAGCTCCTACAATGAGCAGTTCTTC. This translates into CASSLSGSSSYNEQFF.